The T cell receptor beta chain described here comes from a study of cytomegalovirus exposure and HLA in healthy donors. Only in-frame clones appear in the TCRdb table, and some are missing; sequencing was by immunoSEQ multiplex PCR. The sample consists of 60,000 to 75,000 clones, roughly 96% of them appearing once. Sequencing was carried out using PBMCs. The receptor comes from a man aged 18 to 29 in good health and CMV-seronegative.

CDR3 loop: CASSYSGGTGNEQFF. CDR3 bases: TGTGCCAGCAGTTACTCGGGGGGGACAGGCAATGAGCAGTTCTTC. This sequence joins TRBV6-5 and TRBJ2-1; tentative D call: TRBD1 (8 bases). Germline CDR1 MNHEY, CDR2 SVGAGI. The CDR3 runs to 15 residues. Trimming took off 0 bases at V and 6 bases at J, with 12 bases between the two ends.